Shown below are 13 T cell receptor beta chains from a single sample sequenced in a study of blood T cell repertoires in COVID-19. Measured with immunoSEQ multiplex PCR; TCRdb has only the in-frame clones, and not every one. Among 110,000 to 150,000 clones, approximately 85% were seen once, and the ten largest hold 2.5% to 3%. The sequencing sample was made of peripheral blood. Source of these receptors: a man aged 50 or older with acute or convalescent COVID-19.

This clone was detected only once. DNA of the CDR3: TGTGCCAGTAGTATAAACCCACCGGGACAGAAACCAGGTCAGCCCCAGCATTTT. Translation gives CASSINPPGQKPGQPQHF. The chain links TRBV19 to TRBJ1-5; 7 positions agree with TRBD1. Germline V gene data show CDR1 as LNHDA and CDR2 as SQIVND (reference sequence). The CDR3 has 18 residues. V shed 2 bases, J shed 6 bases, and the junction held 16 bases outside the gene matches.

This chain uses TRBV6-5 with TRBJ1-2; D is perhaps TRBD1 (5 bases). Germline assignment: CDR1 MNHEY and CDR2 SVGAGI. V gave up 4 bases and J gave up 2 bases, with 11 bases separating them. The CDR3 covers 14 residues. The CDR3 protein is CASSLYQGNYGYTF. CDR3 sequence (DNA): TGTGCCAGCAGTTTGTATCAGGGAAACTATGGCTACACCTTC.

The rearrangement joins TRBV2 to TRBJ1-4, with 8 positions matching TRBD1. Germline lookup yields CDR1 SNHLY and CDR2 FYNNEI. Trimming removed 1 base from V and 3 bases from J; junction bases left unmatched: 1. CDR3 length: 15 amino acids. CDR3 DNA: TGTGCCAGCAGTGAAGTGGGACAGGCTAATGAAAAACTGTTTTTT. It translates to CASSEVGQANEKLFF.

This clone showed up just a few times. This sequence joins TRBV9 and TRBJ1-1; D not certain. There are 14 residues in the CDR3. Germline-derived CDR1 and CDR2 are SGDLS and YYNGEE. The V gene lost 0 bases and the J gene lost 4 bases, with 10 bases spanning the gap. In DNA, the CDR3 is TGTGCCAGCAGCGTAGCGGGAGTAGGCACTGAAGCTTTCTTT. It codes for CASSVAGVGTEAFF.

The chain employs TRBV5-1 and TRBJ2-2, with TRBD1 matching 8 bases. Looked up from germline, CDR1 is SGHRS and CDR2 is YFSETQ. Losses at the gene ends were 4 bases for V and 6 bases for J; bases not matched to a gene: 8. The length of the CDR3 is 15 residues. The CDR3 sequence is CASSRDRNIPGELFF. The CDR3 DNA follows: TGCGCCAGCAGCCGGGACAGGAATATTCCCGGGGAGCTGTTTTTT.

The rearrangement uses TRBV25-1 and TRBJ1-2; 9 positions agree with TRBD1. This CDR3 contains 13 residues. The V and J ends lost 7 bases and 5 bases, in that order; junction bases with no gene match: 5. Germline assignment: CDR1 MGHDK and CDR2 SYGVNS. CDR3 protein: CASTPGTGYGYTF. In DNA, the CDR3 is TGTGCCAGCACCCCCGGGACAGGGTATGGCTACACCTTC.

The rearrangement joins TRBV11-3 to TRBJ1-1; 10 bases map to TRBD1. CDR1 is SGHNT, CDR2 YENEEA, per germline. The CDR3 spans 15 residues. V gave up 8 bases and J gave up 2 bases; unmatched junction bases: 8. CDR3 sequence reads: CASGAGTGANTEAFF. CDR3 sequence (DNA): TGTGCCAGCGGAGCCGGGACAGGGGCTAACACTGAAGCTTTCTTT. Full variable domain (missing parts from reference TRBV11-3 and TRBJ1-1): EAGVVQSPRYKIIEKKQPVAFWCNPISGHNTLYWYLQNLGQGPELLIRYENEEAVDDSQLPKDRFSAERLKGVDSTLKIQPAELGDSAVYLCASGAGTGANTEAFFGQGTRLTVV.

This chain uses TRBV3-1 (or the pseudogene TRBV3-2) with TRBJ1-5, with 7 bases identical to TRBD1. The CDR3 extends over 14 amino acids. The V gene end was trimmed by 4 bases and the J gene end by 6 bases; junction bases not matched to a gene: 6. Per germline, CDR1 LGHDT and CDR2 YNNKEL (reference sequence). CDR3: CASSRSQGGQPQHF. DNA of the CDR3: TGTGCCAGCAGCCGTAGTCAGGGGGGTCAGCCCCAGCATTTT.

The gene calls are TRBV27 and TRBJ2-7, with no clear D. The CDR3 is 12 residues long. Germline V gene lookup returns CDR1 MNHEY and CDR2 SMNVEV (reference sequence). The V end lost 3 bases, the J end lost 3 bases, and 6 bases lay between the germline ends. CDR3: CASSLNNYEQYF. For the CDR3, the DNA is TGTGCCAGCAGTTTGAACAACTACGAGCAGTACTTC.

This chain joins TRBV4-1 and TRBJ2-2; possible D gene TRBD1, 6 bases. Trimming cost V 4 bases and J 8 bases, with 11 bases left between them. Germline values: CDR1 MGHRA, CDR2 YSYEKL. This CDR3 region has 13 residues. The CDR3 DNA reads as TGCGCCAGCAGCCCATCAGGGGTGGGGGAGCTGTTTTTT. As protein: CASSPSGVGELFF.

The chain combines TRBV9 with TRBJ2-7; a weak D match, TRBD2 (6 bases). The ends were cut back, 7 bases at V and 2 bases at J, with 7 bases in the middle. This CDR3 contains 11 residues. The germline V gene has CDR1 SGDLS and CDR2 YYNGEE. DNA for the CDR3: TGTGCCAGCGGAGGGCCCTACGAGCAGTACTTC. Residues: CASGGPYEQYF.

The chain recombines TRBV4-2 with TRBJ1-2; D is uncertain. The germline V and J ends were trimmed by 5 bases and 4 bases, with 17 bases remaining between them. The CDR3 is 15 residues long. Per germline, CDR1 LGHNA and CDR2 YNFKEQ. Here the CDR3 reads CASSDTDKQPYGYTF. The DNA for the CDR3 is TGTGCCAGCAGCGATACAGATAAACAGCCCTATGGCTACACCTTC.

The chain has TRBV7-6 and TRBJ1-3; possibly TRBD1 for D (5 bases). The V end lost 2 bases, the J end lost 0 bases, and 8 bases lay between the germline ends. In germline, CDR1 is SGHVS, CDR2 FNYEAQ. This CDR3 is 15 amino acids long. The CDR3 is CASSLRQHSGNTIYF. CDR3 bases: TGTGCCAGCAGCTTAAGACAGCACTCTGGAAACACCATATATTTT.